Sequencing of this TCR beta chain was carried out in a study of T cell responses to AZD1222 COVID-19 vaccine. Regarding the study as a whole: Vaccine-related CD4 TCRs covered spike, predominating at 160-218 and 743-854.

Here immunoSEQ multiplex PCR was the method, and the copy in TCRdb shows in-frame clones only, minus some. Of 120,000 to 150,000 clones listed, 85% to 95% are singletons. Comments on this clone: Its target is unknown.

The sequencing used peripheral blood, collected on day 0 of MenACWY control vaccination. This TCR derives from an adult in good health.

CDR3 nucleotides: TGCGCCAGCAGCGCGGGACCGAACACTGAAGCTTTCTTT. It is translated as CASSAGPNTEAFF. This chain uses TRBV5-1 with TRBJ1-1, with D perhaps matching TRBD1 (5 bases). Trimming left V 4 bases short and J 1 base short, with 8 bases between. The CDR3 covers 13 residues. The germline CDR1 and CDR2 sequences are SGHRS and YFSETQ.